This T cell receptor (beta chain) was sequenced for a study of blood T cells in healthy people across ages. Broader study findings: Whereas aged donors had fewer naive CD4+ cells, long-lived donors had more of them and higher diversity. Unsorted PBMCs blocked a conclusive comparison of naive and antigen-experienced cells. Donor CMV status was unknown, possibly confounding expanded clonotype changes.

About this clonotype itself: Its cognate antigen is unknown.

The V gene lost 0 bases and the J gene lost 0 bases, with 11 bases spanning the gap. CDR1 is LGHDT and CDR2 is YNNKEL in the germline V gene (reference sequence). There are 16 residues in the CDR3. The second PCR ran about 6 to 11 cycles with a sample-barcoded 5' primer and J-beta primers. The yield of each sample was at least 3 million CDR3-containing paired-end reads. One entry per CDR3 protein, called by TCRdb with MiXCR from the 5' RACE reads. The sample lists about 800,000 distinct CDR3 sequences; roughly 50% were seen once. The sequencing input was blood. This sequence originates from a man under 40 in good health. V is TRBV3-1 and J is TRBJ1-2; no clear D. The CDR3 DNA is TGTGCCAGCAGCCAAGATTCCACTCCCGCTAACTATGGCTACACCTTC. It yields the protein CASSQDSTPANYGYTF. Filled out from reference TRBV3-1 and TRBJ1-2, the complete variable domain reads DTAVSQTPKYLVTQMGNDKSIKCEQNLGHDTMYWYKQDSKKFLKIMFSYNNKELIINETVPNRFSPKSPDKAHLNLHINSLELGDSAVYFCASSQDSTPANYGYTFGSGTRLTVV.